The 23 T cell receptor beta chains below come from one sample, sequenced in a study of cytomegalovirus exposure and HLA in healthy donors. The study ran its PCR with 60 Vbeta and 13 Jbeta primers. Here immunoSEQ multiplex PCR was the method, and the copy in TCRdb shows in-frame clones only, minus some. The sample holds over 200,000 clones, 80% to 90% seen once. The specimen sequenced was PBMCs. These receptor sequences come from a young woman in good health and CMV-seronegative.

The V call is TRBV4-1, the J call TRBJ2-1; 8 nucleotides align to TRBD2. Germline trimming cut 0 bases from V and 4 bases from J; bases unmatched to any gene: 14. Germline CDR1 reads MGHRA; CDR2 reads YSYEKL. The CDR3 is 19 amino acids. CDR3 region: CASSQDPIVSGGLYNEQFF. The CDR3 DNA is TGCGCCAGCAGCCAAGATCCTATCGTGTCGGGGGGGCTTTACAATGAGCAGTTCTTC.

The rearrangement links TRBV2 to TRBJ1-3; D is undetermined. CDR3 length: 18 amino acids. V dropped 11 bases and J dropped 0 bases, with 26 bases sitting between them. The germline V gene encodes CDR1 SNHLY and CDR2 FYNNEI. This chain's CDR3 is CAGSYSGVTVASGNTIYF. The CDR3 DNA is TGTGCCGGATCCTACTCCGGGGTCACAGTTGCCTCTGGAAACACCATATATTTT.

This chain links TRBV6-5 with TRBJ2-5; 7 nucleotides match TRBD1. Germline lookup yields CDR1 MNHEY and CDR2 SVGAGI. Germline trimming cut 4 bases from V and 1 base from J; bases unmatched to any gene: 3. This CDR3 is built from 14 residues. The CDR3 is CASSSNRGQETQYF. The CDR3 DNA reads TGTGCCAGCAGTTCAAACAGGGGCCAAGAGACCCAGTACTTC.

The J gene is TRBJ2-1, the V gene TRBV13; 11 bases map to TRBD2. The V and J ends lost 8 bases and 9 bases, in that order; junction bases with no gene match: 3. Germline CDR1 PRHDT, CDR2 FYEKMQ (reference sequence). This CDR3 is 12 amino acids long. As DNA, the CDR3 is TGTGCCAGCGTAGCGGGGGGGTCTGAGCAGTTCTTC. This codes for CASVAGGSEQFF.

The rearrangement joins TRBV29-1 to TRBJ2-7; 10 nucleotides match TRBD2. CDR1 SQVTM and CDR2 ANQGSEA come from the germline V gene. With V trimmed by 3 bases and J by 6 bases, 5 bases remained unmatched. The CDR3 runs 13 residues. CDR3 DNA sequence: TGCAGCGTTGACCTAGCGGGAGTGGCCGAGCAGTACTTC. Its protein is CSVDLAGVAEQYF.

This chain connects TRBV13 to TRBJ2-5, with D perhaps matching TRBD1 (6 bases). V lost 5 bases, J lost 3 bases, and 10 bases lay in between. The V gene's germline CDR1 is PRHDT and CDR2 FYEKMQ (reference sequence). This CDR3 has 13 amino acids. The CDR3 nucleotides read TGTGCCAGCAGCCAGGACAGAGAAGAGACCCAGTACTTC. This codes for CASSQDREETQYF.

The chain recombines TRBV7-2 with TRBJ1-1, with D perhaps TRBD1 (5 bases). This CDR3 spans 15 amino acids. Looked up from germline, CDR1 is SGHTA and CDR2 is FQGNSA. V was cut by 0 bases and J by 4 bases, with 12 bases left in between. The DNA of the CDR3 is TGTGCCAGCAGCTTAGCGCTCCGGGGGGGCACTGAAGCTTTCTTT. Translation: CASSLALRGGTEAFF.

The rearrangement uses TRBV7-2 and TRBJ2-3; unclear D gene. Looked up from germline, CDR1 is SGHTA and CDR2 is FQGNSA. V was pared by 5 bases and J by 4 bases, with 7 bases between. The CDR3 is 12 amino acids. DNA for the CDR3: TGTGCCAGCAGCCTTCCGGCAGATACGCAGTATTTT. Amino acids: CASSLPADTQYF.

The chain links TRBV9 to TRBJ1-2, with TRBD1 matching 8 bases. Germline V gene sequence: CDR1 SGDLS, CDR2 YYNGEE. V lost 3 bases and J lost 6; bases outside the gene matches: 4. This CDR3 has 13 residues. The CDR3 DNA is TGTGCCAGCAGCGACCGGACAGGGCATGGCTACACCTTC. This gives the protein CASSDRTGHGYTF.

The V and J genes are TRBV6-4 and TRBJ2-1; TRBD2 matches at 10 bases. Germline V gene sequence: CDR1 MRHNA, CDR2 SNTAGT. The CDR3 extends over 14 amino acids. Trimming cost V 5 bases and J 9 bases; bases outside gene matches: 7. The DNA for the CDR3 is TGTGCCAGCAGTCCTGAGCGGGAGGGGGGTGAGCAGTTCTTC. Translating it yields CASSPEREGGEQFF.

The CDR3 region has the DNA TGTGCCAGCAGCTTGGGTTTCCCGGACACCATATATTTT. This sequence encodes CASSLGFPDTIYF. This chain links TRBV5-5 with TRBJ1-3; the D is unclear. Trimming took off 0 bases at V and 8 bases at J, with 9 bases between the two ends. The CDR3 sequence is 13 residues long. Germline V CDR1 and CDR2: SGHKS, YYEKEE (reference sequence).

V gene TRBV14 combines with J gene TRBJ2-7; no firm D call. Trimming left V 4 bases short and J 7 bases short, with 8 bases between. Looked up from germline, CDR1 is SGHDN and CDR2 is FVKESK. This CDR3 has 11 residues. The CDR3 loop is CASSRAREQYF. CDR3 in DNA: TGTGCCAGCAGCCGCGCTCGGGAGCAGTACTTC.

The rearrangement links TRBV9 to TRBJ1-1, with 8 positions matching TRBD1. V trimming: 1 base; J trimming: 6 bases; junction bases outside the gene matches: 5. The CDR3 extends over 14 amino acids. Germline loops: CDR1 SGDLS, CDR2 YYNGEE. The CDR3 spells CASSVFLTGAEAFF. Here the CDR3 DNA reads TGTGCCAGCAGCGTATTCCTGACAGGGGCTGAAGCTTTCTTT.

The chain recombines TRBV7-2 with TRBJ2-1; no firm D call. Germline V gene data show CDR1 as SGHTA and CDR2 as FQGNSA. V was trimmed by 5 bases and J by 8 bases, leaving 16 bases between them. This CDR3 spans 14 amino acids. The CDR3 DNA sequence: TGTGCCAGCAGCCCGAACTCCCCCGAGGATGAGCAGTTCTTC. Protein: CASSPNSPEDEQFF. The whole variable domain, filled in from reference TRBV7-2 and TRBJ2-1, reads GAGVSQSPSNKVTEKGKDVELRCDPISGHTALYWYRQSLGQGLEFLIYFQGNSAPDKSGLPSDRFSAERTGGSVSTLTIQRTQQEDSAVYLCASSPNSPEDEQFFGPGTRLTVL.

V and J are TRBV27 and TRBJ2-7; 8 bases are shared with TRBD2. From germline, CDR1 is MNHEY and CDR2 SMNVEV (reference sequence). After removal of 2 bases from V and 2 bases from J, the junction contained 2 bases not matched to a gene. The CDR3 has 14 amino acids. CDR3 sequence (DNA): TGTGCCAGCAGTTTAAAGGGACTAGCCTACGAGCAGTACTTC. This gives the protein CASSLKGLAYEQYF.

The chain is built from TRBV7-9 and TRBJ1-2; weak D call: TRBD1 (6 bases). The germline CDR1 and CDR2 sequences are SEHNR and FQNEAQ (reference sequence). This CDR3 comprises 14 residues. Deletions cut 2 bases from V and 6 bases from J, with 13 bases between. CDR3 nucleotides: TGTGCCAGCAGCTTATTACAGGGAGGGGATGGCTACACCTTC. Its translation is CASSLLQGGDGYTF.

This chain links TRBV5-1 with TRBJ2-1, with a possible D match to TRBD2 (6 bases). Per germline, CDR1 SGHRS and CDR2 YFSETQ. CDR3 length: 15 residues. Trimming shortened V by 1 base and J by 5 bases, and 13 bases separated the two germline ends. The CDR3, as DNA: TGCGCCAGCAGCTTGACGGGAGACTTTGACAATGAGCAGTTCTTC. This sequence encodes CASSLTGDFDNEQFF. The full variable domain, with the rest looked up from reference TRBV5-1 and TRBJ2-1, is KAGVTQTPRYLIKTRGQQVTLSCSPISGHRSVSWYQQTPGQGLQFLFEYFSETQRNKGNFPGRFSGRQFSNSRSEMNVSTLELGDSALYLCASSLTGDFDNEQFFGPGTRLTVL.

The V and J genes are TRBV21-1 and TRBJ2-7; TRBD2 is the table's D call and was not checked against the DNA. TRBV21-1 corresponds to a pseudogene. The length of the CDR3 is 16 residues. Here the CDR3 DNA reads TGTGCCAGCAGCTTGCGGGACTTCAAGAGCTCCTACGAGCAGTACTTC. Translated: CASSLRDFKSSYEQYF.

The chain recombines TRBV7-6 with TRBJ2-3, with a tentative D call TRBD2 (6 bases). Trimming left V 2 bases short and J 2 bases short, with 11 bases between. The CDR3 sequence is 15 residues long. In germline, CDR1 is SGHVS, CDR2 FNYEAQ. This CDR3 reads CASSLMTGDTDTQYF. The CDR3, as DNA: TGTGCCAGCAGCTTAATGACGGGGGACACAGATACGCAGTATTTT.

The chain employs TRBV6-1 and TRBJ2-5; D gene unclear. The end of the DNA fits TRBJ2-7 better, so the J call may be wrong. The CDR3 covers 11 residues. Germline loops: CDR1 MNHNS, CDR2 SASEGT. This CDR3 is CASGRFYEQYF. In DNA, the CDR3 is TGTGCCAGCGGGCGTTTCTACGAGCAGTACTTC.

This sequence joins TRBV7-9 and TRBJ2-2, with 7 bases lining up with TRBD2. The CDR3 has 14 residues. Germline V gene data show CDR1 as SEHNR and CDR2 as FQNEAQ (reference sequence). V lost 7 bases to trimming and J lost 3 bases; unmatched junction nucleotides: 5. CDR3 loop: CASTSRGDTGELFF. The CDR3 DNA reads as TGTGCCAGCACCTCCCGGGGGGACACCGGGGAGCTGTTTTTT. The whole variable domain, remainder taken from reference TRBV7-9 and TRBJ2-2, is DTGVSQNPRHKITKRGQNVTFRCDPISEHNRLYWYRQTLGQGPEFLTYFQNEAQLEKSRLLSDRFSAERPKGSFSTLEIQRTEQGDSAMYLCASTSRGDTGELFFGEGSRLTVL.

This chain connects TRBV29-1 to TRBJ2-7; the match to TRBD1 covers 7 bases. The V and J ends lost 6 bases and 6 bases, in that order; junction bases with no gene match: 5. Germline lookup yields CDR1 SQVTM and CDR2 ANQGSEA. The CDR3 length is 11 residues. The CDR3 nucleotides read TGCAGCGTGGCCCCAGGGGGCGAGCAGTACTTC. Translation gives CSVAPGGEQYF.

The V gene is TRBV5-1, the J gene TRBJ2-5; weak D call: TRBD2 (7 bases). The germline gives CDR1 SGHRS, CDR2 YFSETQ. This CDR3 is 15 amino acids long. Trimming took off 3 bases at V and 5 bases at J, with 17 bases between the two ends. The CDR3, as DNA: TGCGCCAGCAGCTCAGCGGGGACAATTCTCGAGACCCAGTACTTC. Its translation: CASSSAGTILETQYF.